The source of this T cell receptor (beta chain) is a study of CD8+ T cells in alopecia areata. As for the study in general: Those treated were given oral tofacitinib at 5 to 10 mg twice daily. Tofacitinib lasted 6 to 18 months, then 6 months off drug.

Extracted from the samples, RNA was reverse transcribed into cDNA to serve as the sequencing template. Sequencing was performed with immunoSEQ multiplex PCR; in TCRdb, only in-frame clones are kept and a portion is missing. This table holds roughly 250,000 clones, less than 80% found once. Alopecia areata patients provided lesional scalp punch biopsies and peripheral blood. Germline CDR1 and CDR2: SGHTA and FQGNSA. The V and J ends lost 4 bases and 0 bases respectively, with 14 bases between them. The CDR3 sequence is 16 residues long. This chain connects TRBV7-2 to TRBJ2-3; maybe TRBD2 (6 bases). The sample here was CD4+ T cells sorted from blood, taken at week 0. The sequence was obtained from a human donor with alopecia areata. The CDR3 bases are TGTGCCAGCAGCTCCCGTAGGAGGGAGAGCACAGATACGCAGTATTTT. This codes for CASSSRRRESTDTQYF.